A single sample is the source of the 6 T cell receptor beta chains below, sequenced in a study of blood T cell repertoires in COVID-19. Assay: immunoSEQ multiplex PCR; the TCRdb copy retains only in-frame clones and omits some. Among around 50,000 clones listed, approximately 85% were seen once. The sequencing sample was made of peripheral blood. These receptors came from a human donor in a cohort sampled during active COVID-19.

J is TRBJ2-1 and V is TRBV2, with 10 bases fitting TRBD2. V lost 4 bases and J lost 5; bases outside the gene matches: 5. The CDR3 extends over 15 amino acids. Per the germline V gene, CDR1 is SNHLY and CDR2 is FYNNEI. CDR3 protein: CASSGGSGRDNEQFF. Here the CDR3 DNA reads TGTGCCAGCAGTGGTGGGAGCGGGAGGGACAATGAGCAGTTCTTC.

This clone was observed once. The rearrangement joins TRBV3-1 (or the pseudogene TRBV3-2) to TRBJ2-7; 10 bases agree with TRBD1. J lost 5 bases, V lost 4 bases, and 11 bases had no gene match. The CDR3 is made up of 16 amino acids. Germline assignment: CDR1 LGHDT and CDR2 YNNKEL (reference sequence). The CDR3 DNA follows: TGTGCCAGCAGCCCAAACCGGGACAGGGGTGCGGACGAGCAGTACTTC. It specifies CASSPNRDRGADEQYF.

This clone appeared once. This sequence joins TRBV7-9 and TRBJ1-2, with TRBD1 as a possible D gene (6 bases). V lost 3 bases to trimming and J lost 2 bases, with 10 bases between them. Germline values: CDR1 SEHNR, CDR2 FQNEAQ (reference sequence). The CDR3 extends over 14 amino acids. CDR3 sequence: CASSFPDRNYGYTF. CDR3 nucleotides: TGTGCCAGCAGCTTCCCGGACAGAAACTATGGCTACACCTTC.

This clone was seen just once. The rearrangement uses TRBV4-1 and TRBJ2-1; no definite D call. The CDR3 length is 15 residues. Germline V gene data show CDR1 as MGHRA and CDR2 as YSYEKL. V shed 2 bases and J shed 4 bases, with 12 bases lying between them. The CDR3 is CASSQLPGTYNEQFF. The CDR3 nucleotides are TGCGCCAGCAGCCAACTCCCGGGTACGTACAATGAGCAGTTCTTC.

The chain carries TRBV9 and TRBJ1-3; the D gene is possibly TRBD1 (6 bases). The germline gives CDR1 SGDLS, CDR2 YYNGEE. This CDR3 has 16 residues. Trimming removed 4 bases at V and 5 bases at J, with 19 bases between. The CDR3 loop is CASSTRGQRIRNTIYF. The CDR3 bases are TGTGCCAGCAGCACCCGGGGACAACGGATAAGAAACACCATATATTTT.

The genes are TRBV3-1 (or the pseudogene TRBV3-2) and TRBJ1-3; D possibly corresponds to TRBD1 (5 bases). The CDR3 extends over 17 amino acids. Germline V gene lookup returns CDR1 LGHDT and CDR2 YNNKEL (reference sequence). Trimming took off 2 bases at V and 1 base at J, with 15 bases between the two ends. The CDR3 nucleotides are TGTGCCAGCAGCCAATTACTATTCCCAGGGTCTGGAAACACCATATATTTT. Its protein product is CASSQLLFPGSGNTIYF.